This T cell receptor beta chain was profiled in a study of identifying expanded T cells in peripheral blood (dated by TCRdb to about 2019). With regard to the full study: Separate aliquots of the same genomic DNA pool were sequenced to produce technical replicates, and four replicates were compared in pairs.

Deletion took 5 bases off V and 2 bases off J, with a span of 12 bases between the germline ends. Per the germline V gene (reference sequence), SSHAT is the CDR1 and FNYEAQ is the CDR2. The CDR3 goes from the cysteine to the phenylalanine over 14 residues. Kept here is only the CDR3 DNA, which spans 42 bases and is read in frame from base 1. TCRbeta CDR3 regions were profiled with the immunoSEQ Assay using bias-controlled multiplex PCR amplification of genomic DNA. The authors' pipeline ran thus. The absolute abundance of each unique TCRbeta CDR3 region was quantified after sequences were collapsed and filtered. Differential abundance was tested with a binomial (Fisher-equivalent) model and with a beta-binomial model adding time-dependent variance fitted from healthy donors. Any clone with fewer than 5 combined templates was excluded, and a clone was called differentially abundant if its Benjamini-Hochberg FDR was below 0.01. Using the form v = (b*log(k)+a)^2, the beta-binomial variance was modeled as a function of the total template count across the two samples. This is the immuneACCESS table as TCRdb keeps it, with only in-frame sequences that have V and J called. A part of the clones is gone; compared with another copy, unresolved V genes explain less than half, and the rest is unexplained. That table furnishes V, J and clone size, whereas the DNA furnished D and trimming. The sample table holds 95,000 to 100,000 clones, of which roughly 89% were seen once. The top ten constitute 15% to 20% of the sample.

No immune events such as infections were documented for the healthy donors during the collection period. Time-dependent variance in a beta-binomial model of T-cell clone differential abundance was calibrated using healthy-donor blood repertoires as a training cohort. There were some ten healthy donors in the training cohort, of whom 3 were female and 7 were male. Donor ages ranged from roughly 29 to 64 years, with an average of about 40 years. Obtained from a commercial supplier, whole blood was collected from each healthy donor at three time points set around two weeks apart. Genomic DNA was extracted from unsorted whole blood for immunosequencing. What the authors observed across the whole study: Across all healthy-donor time intervals, the beta-binomial model significantly cut both the number of clones called differentially abundant and the false-positive rate. The authors expected that over much longer intervals, such as months to years, biological variance in healthy repertoires might increase even further. Across all healthy donors, variance in clone template counts between approximately two-week samples was found to increase significantly with total template count. The binomial model flagged approximately 1.3 differentially abundant clones between technical replicates but 15 to 17 over roughly two weeks and around 19 over about four weeks.

Remarks on this clone: This receptor's antigen is unknown. No qualities accompany the bases; no much larger clone lies one base away.

The receptor chain draws on TRBV7-7 and TRBJ1-1; the D gene assignment is ambiguous. The sequence came from a person aged 18 to 69 in good health. The sequenced sample was blood. The CDR3 in this case is CASSPGPDNTEAFF. The DNA sequence reads TGTGCCAGCAGCCCCGGCCCAGACAACACTGAAGCTTTCTTT.